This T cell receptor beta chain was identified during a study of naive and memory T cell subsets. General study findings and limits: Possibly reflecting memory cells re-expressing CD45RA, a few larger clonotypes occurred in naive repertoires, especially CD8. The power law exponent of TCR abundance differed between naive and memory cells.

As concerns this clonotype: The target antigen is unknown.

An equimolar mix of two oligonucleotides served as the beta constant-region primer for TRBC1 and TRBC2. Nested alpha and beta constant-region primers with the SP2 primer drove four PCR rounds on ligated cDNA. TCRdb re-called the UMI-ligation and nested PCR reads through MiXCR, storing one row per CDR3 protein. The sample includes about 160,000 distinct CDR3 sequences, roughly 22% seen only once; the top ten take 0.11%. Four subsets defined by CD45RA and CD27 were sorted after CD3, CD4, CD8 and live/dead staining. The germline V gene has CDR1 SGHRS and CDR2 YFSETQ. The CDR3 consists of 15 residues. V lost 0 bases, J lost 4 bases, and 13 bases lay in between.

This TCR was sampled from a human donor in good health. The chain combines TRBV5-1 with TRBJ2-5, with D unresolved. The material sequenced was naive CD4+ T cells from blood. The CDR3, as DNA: TGCGCCAGCAGCTTGGCCAGTACCGGCGCAGAGACCCAGTACTTC. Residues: CASSLASTGAETQYF. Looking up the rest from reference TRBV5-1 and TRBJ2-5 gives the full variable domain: KAGVTQTPRYLIKTRGQQVTLSCSPISGHRSVSWYQQTPGQGLQFLFEYFSETQRNKGNFPGRFSGRQFSNSRSEMNVSTLELGDSALYLCASSLASTGAETQYFGPGTRLLVL.